This T cell receptor beta chain stems from a study of tumor-infiltrating lymphocytes in primary liver carcinoma. For the study at large: Those enrolled were patients of both sexes, who were aged 30 to 69 years.

Co-extracted RNA and DNA came from about 20-30 mg of unsorted bulk tissue. The investigators made TCR beta cDNA from approximately 510 ng total RNA, using a constant-region primer. Libraries for TCR beta were built through three nested multiplex PCR rounds, which together made up a slightly modified ARM-PCR procedure. TRBV1-TRBV30 forward primers paired with a C-beta reverse primer drove the first two PCR rounds, around 9 cycles each. TCRdb used MiXCR to reprocess the multiplex PCR reads, holding one entry per CDR3 protein. There are more than 20,000 distinct CDR3 sequences in the sample; 70% to 90% occur only once, and 35% to 45% lies in the top ten. Whole-study findings and limits: Between tumor regions, pairs overlapped more than tumor-adjacent and tumor-blood pairs did. About 7-25% of top clones, no more, were shared by all five regions.

This CDR3 is built from 18 residues. CDR1 and CDR2 (germline): SGHAT, FQNNGV. Points on this clonotype: Its antigen is undetermined. One end of the junction varies from germline; a read error may be responsible.

The sample consisted of liver tumor tissue from sampling region 2. The subset denotes: tumor region T2, inferior pole. This chain links TRBV11-2 with TRBJ2-3; 10 nucleotides agree with TRBD2. The sequence was obtained from a woman under 40 with primary liver carcinoma and hepatitis B virus infection. DNA of the CDR3: TGTGCCAGCAGCTTCACCTTGGGGACTAGCGTGAGTTTAGATACTCAGTATTTT. Translation: CASSFTLGTSVSLDTQYF.